Included here is one TCR beta chain sequence, with context. Its matching antigen is unknown. This sample stems from a study of shared clonotypes between healthy human individuals. There are 14 residues in the CDR3. Germline CDR1 and CDR2: SNHLY and FYNNEI. V shed 2 bases, J shed 6 bases, and the junction held 2 bases outside the gene matches. Regarding the study as a whole: Relative to their counterparts shared across all four donors, non-shared clonotypes exhibited diminished generation probabilities. Read depth was anticipated to influence clonotype sharing among donors. A generally larger estimated richness was seen in naive subsets than in memory subsets.

CD8 cells regarded as naive lacked CD45RO, were positively chosen for CCR7, and omitted terminally differentiated effector memory CD45RA+ cells. Data came from immunoSEQ multiplex PCR; TCRdb stores just in-frame clones and leaves some out. Of around 1.9 million clones listed, approximately 94% are singletons. The TCR comes from a man between 18 and 35 years old in good health. Some clones in this sample may be carry-over from other donors' samples. The specimen was naive CD8+ T cells from PBMCs. The chain employs TRBV2 and TRBJ2-2, with TRBD2 identical over 8 bases. CDR3 region: CASSERRGAGELFF. The CDR3 nucleotides are TGTGCCAGCAGTGAACGGCGGGGGGCCGGGGAGCTGTTTTTT.